The rows below give T cell receptor beta chains drawn from one sample of a study of blood T cell repertoires in COVID-19. The table came from immunoSEQ multiplex PCR; TCRdb's copy has only in-frame clones and leaves some out. Of 100,000 or so clones listed, roughly 81% are singletons. Sequencing was done on a sample of peripheral blood. The receptors shown here come from a human donor in a cohort sampled during active COVID-19. The CDR3 runs from the conserved cysteine through the conserved F or W. D genes are given only for firm matches. Expanded clones get a size class; other rows say once, few or many, or leave the size out.

abundance	d_gene	v_gene	j_gene	CDR3nt	CDR3aa
NA	TRBD1	TRBV20-1	TRBJ2-7	TGCAGTGCTGACCAGGGGGTCGAGCAGTACTTC	CSADQGVEQYF
NA	NA	TRBV7-9	TRBJ1-4	TGTGCCAGCGGAACTACAGGGCTCGGCGGAAAACTGTTTTTT	CASGTTGLGGKLFF
NA	TRBD1	TRBV2	TRBJ1-2	TGTGCCAGCAGTGAACCCGGGGACAGTTATGGCTACACCTTC	CASSEPGDSYGYTF
NA	NA	TRBV5-1	TRBJ1-2	TGCGCCAGCAGCCTTTCGCCGACAGACCAGTTCTATGGCTACACCTTC	CASSLSPTDQFYGYTF
NA	NA	TRBV19	TRBJ1-1	TGTGCCAGTAGTATGACTAACACTGAAGCTTTCTTT	CASSMTNTEAFF
NA	TRBD1	TRBV30	TRBJ1-6	TGTGCCTGGAGTACAGGGGGCCGTTATAATTCACCCCTCCACTTT	CAWSTGGRYNSPLHF
NA	NA	TRBV12-3/TRBV12-4	TRBJ1-2	TGTGCCAGCAGTCGTAACTATGGCTACACCTTC	CASSRNYGYTF
few	NA	TRBV4-3	TRBJ1-1	TGCGCCAGCAGCCTACAGGGCGACGGCACTGAAGCTTTCTTT	CASSLQGDGTEAFF
NA	NA	TRBV5-5	TRBJ2-7	TGTGCCAGCAGCATACGTGACGGGATGCAGTACTTC	CASSIRDGMQYF
NA	NA	TRBV7-8	TRBJ1-2	TGTGCCAGCAGCTTAGAGACAGCCGGAAACTATGGCTACACCTTC	CASSLETAGNYGYTF
once	NA	TRBV6-1	TRBJ2-2	TGTGCCAGCAGTGAAGCCCCGGACACCGGGGAGCTGTTTTTT	CASSEAPDTGELFF
many	NA	TRBV12-3/TRBV12-4	TRBJ2-3	TGTGCCAGCAGCCTCTCGGGAGATACGCAGTATTTT	CASSLSGDTQYF
NA	NA	TRBV6-2/TRBV6-3	TRBJ2-7	TGTGCCAGCAGCGACAGTTCCTACGAGCAGTACTTC	CASSDSSYEQYF
few	TRBD1	TRBV4-1	TRBJ1-5	TGCGCCAGCAGCCTAACAGGGGTCAGCAATCAGCCCCAGCATTTT	CASSLTGVSNQPQHF
NA	NA	TRBV7-2	TRBJ2-5	TGTGCCAGCAGCTTGAACAGGCTGGAGACCCAGTACTTC	CASSLNRLETQYF
NA	TRBD2	TRBV6-4	TRBJ2-7	TGTGCCAGCAGTGACCGGTCTAGCGGGTACGAGCAGTACTTC	CASSDRSSGYEQYF
NA	NA	TRBV28	TRBJ1-1	TGTGCCAGCAGTTTATCTCACACTGAAGCTTTCTTT	CASSLSHTEAFF
NA	NA	TRBV4-3	TRBJ1-4	TGCGCCAGCAGCCAAGACCCCCACAATGTCCCAGAAAAACTGTTTTTT	CASSQDPHNVPEKLFF
few	TRBD2	TRBV7-3	TRBJ2-2	TGTGCCAGCAGCCGACAGGGTGGAGCGGGGGGTGCCACCGGGGAGCTGTTTTTT	CASSRQGGAGGATGELFF
NA	NA	TRBV19	TRBJ2-7	TGTGCCAGTAGTATGCTGGGCAGCCCCAGCTCCTACGAGCAGTACTTC	CASSMLGSPSSYEQYF